This TCR beta chain stems from a study of T-cell reconstitution after alpha-beta-depleted transplantation in children (dated by TCRdb to 2016 to 2018). Concerning the study at large: The study quantitatively tracked T-cell immune reconstitution after TCRalphabeta/CD19-depleted allogeneic hematopoietic cell transplantation in children using TCR repertoire profiling. Study-wide conclusions, independent of this receptor: The high TCRbeta diversity at day 60 in some patients was ascribed to recipient T cells and intrathymic progenitors that had survived conditioning. Over subsequent months, a decline in hyperexpanded clone frequencies was noted, and after one year, T-cell counts and TCRbeta diversity were mostly ascribed to newly produced T cells. About two months after transplant, the apparently early recovery of alphabetaT-cell counts reportedly depended on just several hundred clones that had expanded rapidly and came from non-depleted graft cells.

Library preparation was by PCR. TCRdb lists the instrument as Illumina HiSeq 2500. To normalize quantification of the TCRbeta repertoire, the TCR libraries were built with molecular barcoding that relied on unique molecular identifiers. Using fastp at Q25 and MiXCR, TCRdb reprocessed the public reads and kept productive beta chains. Identical CDR3 protein sequences are pooled into one entry, listed with their most common genes and DNA. The sample table records some 290,000 distinct CDR3 sequences; approximately 23% of these occur just once. The top ten clones comprise approximately 11% of the sample. The sample's treatment or condition label, in plain terms: allogeneic hematopoietic cell transplantation with graft depleted of TCRalphabeta T cells and CD19 B cells. The children who served as transplant recipients had been given grafts of TCRalphabeta/CD19-depleted allogeneic hematopoietic cells. This clonotype has more than one count but fewer than ten. The target of this receptor is not known. Within one base of it there is no much larger clone, and no base qualities were kept.

CDR1 and CDR2 are read off the germline V gene (reference sequence) as SEHNR and FQNEAQ. From the cysteine through the phenylalanine, the CDR3 covers 15 amino acids. Only the CDR3 portion is preserved as DNA: 45 bases, with reading frame beginning at the first base. Trimming leaves V shorter by 2 bases and J shorter by 4 bases, with the junction holding 4 bases beyond the gene matches. This sample comprised PBMCs, mostly from graft donor cells, obtained 180 days after TCRalphabeta/CD19-depleted stem cell transplant. The clonotype comes from a male patient between 5 and 17 years old who had a stem cell transplant for acute lymphoblastic leukemia, so the T cells may come from the graft donor. This chain is built from TRBV7-9 and TRBJ2-5; 10 middle bases align to TRBD2. The nucleotide sequence reads TGTGCCAGCAGCTTACTAGCGGGAGTGGTAGAGACCCAGTACTTC. Its translation reads: CASSLLAGVVETQYF.